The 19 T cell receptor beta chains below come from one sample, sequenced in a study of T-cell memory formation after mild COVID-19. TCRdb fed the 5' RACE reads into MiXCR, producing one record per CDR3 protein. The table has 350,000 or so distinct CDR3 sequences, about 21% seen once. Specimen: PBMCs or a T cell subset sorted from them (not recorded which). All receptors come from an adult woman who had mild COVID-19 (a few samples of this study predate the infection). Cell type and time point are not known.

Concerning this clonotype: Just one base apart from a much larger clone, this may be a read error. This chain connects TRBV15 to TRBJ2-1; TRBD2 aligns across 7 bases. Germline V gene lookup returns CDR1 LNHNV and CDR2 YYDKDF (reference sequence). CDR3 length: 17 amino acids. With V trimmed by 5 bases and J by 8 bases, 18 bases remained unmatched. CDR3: CATSDVEGGPVVDEQFF. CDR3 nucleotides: TGTGCCACCAGCGACGTAGAGGGAGGGCCCGTGGTCGATGAGCAGTTCTTC.

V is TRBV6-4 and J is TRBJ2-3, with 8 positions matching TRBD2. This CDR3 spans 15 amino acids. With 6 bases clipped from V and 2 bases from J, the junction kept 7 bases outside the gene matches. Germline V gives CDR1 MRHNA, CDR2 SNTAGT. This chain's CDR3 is CASRTGTRDTDTQYF. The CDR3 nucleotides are TGTGCCAGCAGGACCGGGACTAGAGACACAGATACGCAGTATTTT.

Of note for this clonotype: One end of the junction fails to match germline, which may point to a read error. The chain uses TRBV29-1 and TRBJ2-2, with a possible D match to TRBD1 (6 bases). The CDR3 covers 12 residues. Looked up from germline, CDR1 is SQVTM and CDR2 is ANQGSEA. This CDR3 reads CSAATGTGELIF. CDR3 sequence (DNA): TGCAGCGCCGCGACAGGCACCGGGGAGCTGATTTTT.

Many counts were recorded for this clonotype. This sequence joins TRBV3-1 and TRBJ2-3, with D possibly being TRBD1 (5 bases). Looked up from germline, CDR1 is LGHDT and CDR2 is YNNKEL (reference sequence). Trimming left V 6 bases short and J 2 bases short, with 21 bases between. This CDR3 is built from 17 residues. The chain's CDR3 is CASRLKARQKNTDTQYF. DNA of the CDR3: TGTGCCAGCAGACTCAAGGCGAGACAGAAGAACACAGATACGCAGTATTTT.

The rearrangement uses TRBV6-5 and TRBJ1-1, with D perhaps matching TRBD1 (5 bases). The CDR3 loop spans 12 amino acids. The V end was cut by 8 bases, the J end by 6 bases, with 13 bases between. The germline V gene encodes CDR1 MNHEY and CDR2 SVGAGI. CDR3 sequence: CASSFWGAEAFF. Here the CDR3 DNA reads TGTGCCAGCTCTTTTTGGGGGGCTGAAGCTTTCTTT.

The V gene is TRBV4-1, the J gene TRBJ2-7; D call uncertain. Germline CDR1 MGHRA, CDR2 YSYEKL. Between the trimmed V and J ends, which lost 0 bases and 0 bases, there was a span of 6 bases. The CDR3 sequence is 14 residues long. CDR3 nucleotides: TGCGCCAGCAGCCAAGATGCAGGCTCCTACGAGCAGTACTTC. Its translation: CASSQDAGSYEQYF.

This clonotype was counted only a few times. The CDR3: CASSLQPGLDTQYF. CDR3 DNA sequence: TGTGCCAGCAGCCTCCAACCGGGACTTGATACGCAGTATTTT. The chain has TRBV3-1 and TRBJ2-3, with D perhaps matching TRBD2 (6 bases). This CDR3 has 14 amino acids. Germline CDR1 and CDR2: LGHDT and YNNKEL (reference sequence). V lost 4 bases, J lost 6 bases, and 14 bases lay in between.

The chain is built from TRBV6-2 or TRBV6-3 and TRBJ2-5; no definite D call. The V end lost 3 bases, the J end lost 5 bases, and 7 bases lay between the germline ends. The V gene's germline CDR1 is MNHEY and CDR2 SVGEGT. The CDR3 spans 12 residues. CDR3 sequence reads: CASSYKRETQYF. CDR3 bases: TGTGCCAGCAGTTATAAGAGGGAGACCCAGTACTTC.

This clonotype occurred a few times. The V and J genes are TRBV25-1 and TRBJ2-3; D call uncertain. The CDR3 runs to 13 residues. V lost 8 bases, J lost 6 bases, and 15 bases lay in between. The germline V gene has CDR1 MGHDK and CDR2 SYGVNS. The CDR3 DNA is TGTGCCAGCGGTGCCTTAGGTGGCGATACGCAGTATTTT. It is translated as CASGALGGDTQYF.

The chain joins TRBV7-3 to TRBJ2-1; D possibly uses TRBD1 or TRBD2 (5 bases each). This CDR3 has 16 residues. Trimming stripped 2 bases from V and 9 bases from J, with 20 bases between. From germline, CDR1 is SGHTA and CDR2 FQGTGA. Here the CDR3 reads CASSLEGTGRASEQFF. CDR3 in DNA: TGTGCCAGCAGCTTAGAGGGGACGGGCAGAGCGAGTGAGCAGTTCTTC.

The CDR3 DNA sequence: TGCGCCAGCAGCTTCCCCGGAAGGGCAGATACGCAGTATTTT. Encoded protein: CASSFPGRADTQYF. This rearrangement joins TRBV5-1 to TRBJ2-3; the D is unclear. V shed 2 bases and J shed 4 bases, with 11 bases lying between them. CDR1 and CDR2 from the germline V gene are SGHRS and YFSETQ. The CDR3 loop spans 14 amino acids.

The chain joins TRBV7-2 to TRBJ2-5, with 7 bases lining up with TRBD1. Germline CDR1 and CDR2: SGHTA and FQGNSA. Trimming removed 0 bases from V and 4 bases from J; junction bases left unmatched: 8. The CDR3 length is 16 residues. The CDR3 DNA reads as TGTGCCAGCAGCTTAGCGGACAGGAGAGGGAGAGAGACCCAGTACTTC. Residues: CASSLADRRGRETQYF.

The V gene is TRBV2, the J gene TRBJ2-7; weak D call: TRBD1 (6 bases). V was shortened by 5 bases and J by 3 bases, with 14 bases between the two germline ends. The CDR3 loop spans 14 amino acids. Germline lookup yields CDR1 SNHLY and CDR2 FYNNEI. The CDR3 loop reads CASSPQGGLYEQYF. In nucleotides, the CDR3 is TGTGCCAGCAGTCCACAGGGTGGTCTCTACGAGCAGTACTTC.

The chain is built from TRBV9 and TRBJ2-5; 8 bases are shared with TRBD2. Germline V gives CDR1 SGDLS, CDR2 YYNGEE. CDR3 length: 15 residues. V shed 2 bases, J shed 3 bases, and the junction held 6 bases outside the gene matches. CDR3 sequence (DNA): TGTGCCAGCAGCGTGGAAGCGGGAGTTGAAGAGACCCAGTACTTC. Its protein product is CASSVEAGVEETQYF.

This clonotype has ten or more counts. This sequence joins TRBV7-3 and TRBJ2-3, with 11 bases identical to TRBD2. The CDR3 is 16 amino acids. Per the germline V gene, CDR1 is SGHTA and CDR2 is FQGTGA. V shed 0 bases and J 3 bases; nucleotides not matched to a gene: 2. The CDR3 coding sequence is TGTGCCAGCAGCTTAACAGGGACTAGCGGAACAGATACGCAGTATTTT. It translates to CASSLTGTSGTDTQYF.

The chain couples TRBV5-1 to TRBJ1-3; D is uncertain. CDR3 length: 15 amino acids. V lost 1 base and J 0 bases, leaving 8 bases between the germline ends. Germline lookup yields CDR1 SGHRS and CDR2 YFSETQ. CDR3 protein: CASSLSAASGNTIYF. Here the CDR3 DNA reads TGCGCCAGCAGCTTGTCGGCAGCCTCTGGAAACACCATATATTTT.

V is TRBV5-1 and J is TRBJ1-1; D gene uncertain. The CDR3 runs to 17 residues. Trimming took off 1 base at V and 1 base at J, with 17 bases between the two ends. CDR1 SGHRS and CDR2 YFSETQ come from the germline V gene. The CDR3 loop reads CASSLLGGEDWNTEAFF. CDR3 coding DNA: TGCGCCAGCAGCTTGCTTGGAGGAGAAGACTGGAACACTGAAGCTTTCTTT.

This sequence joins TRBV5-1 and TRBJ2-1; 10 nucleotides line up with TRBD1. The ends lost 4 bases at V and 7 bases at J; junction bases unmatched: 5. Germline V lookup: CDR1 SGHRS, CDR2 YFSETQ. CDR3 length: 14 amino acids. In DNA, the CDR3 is TGCGCCAGCAGCGGAATGGGACAGGGGAATGAGCAGTTCTTC. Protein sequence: CASSGMGQGNEQFF.

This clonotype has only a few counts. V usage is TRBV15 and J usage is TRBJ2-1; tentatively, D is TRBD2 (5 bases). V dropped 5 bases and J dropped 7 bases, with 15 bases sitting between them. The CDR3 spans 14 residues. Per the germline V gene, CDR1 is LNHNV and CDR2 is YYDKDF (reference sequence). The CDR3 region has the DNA TGTGCCACCAGCCGCTCGACTAACTCGAATGAGCAGTTCTTC. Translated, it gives CATSRSTNSNEQFF.